Each of the 9 T cell receptor beta chains below was sequenced from the same sample in a study of PD-L1 blockade in urothelial cancer. The time point: pretreatment peripheral blood. The assay was immunoSEQ multiplex PCR, and TCRdb's table has in-frame clones only and misses some. The sample carries roughly 53,000 clones, approximately 90% recorded once. Sequencing was performed on PBMCs, taken around atezolizumab (anti-PD-L1) treatment. These receptors all stem from a woman aged 55-70 years with urothelial cancer.

Here the CDR3 reads CASSLWGQGQETQYF. The DNA of the CDR3 is TGCGCCAGCAGCTTGTGGGGACAGGGACAGGAGACCCAGTACTTC. The chain employs TRBV5-1 and TRBJ2-5; 9 bases map to TRBD1. Looked up from germline, CDR1 is SGHRS and CDR2 is YFSETQ. The ends lost 1 base at V and 5 bases at J; junction bases unmatched: 6. This CDR3 is 15 amino acids long. Supplemented by reference TRBV5-1 and TRBJ2-5, the full variable domain reads KAGVTQTPRYLIKTRGQQVTLSCSPISGHRSVSWYQQTPGQGLQFLFEYFSETQRNKGNFPGRFSGRQFSNSRSEMNVSTLELGDSALYLCASSLWGQGQETQYFGPGTRLLVL.

The V gene is TRBV14, the J gene TRBJ1-2; maybe TRBD1 (5 bases). Looked up from germline, CDR1 is SGHDN and CDR2 is FVKESK. The CDR3 has 16 amino acids. V gave up 0 bases and J gave up 6 bases, with 17 bases separating them. DNA of the CDR3: TGTGCCAGCAGCCAAGACCCTTGGGGAGGGGATGATGGCTACACCTTC. Residues: CASSQDPWGGDDGYTF.

The J gene is TRBJ1-2, the V gene TRBV15; 7 bases fit TRBD1. Unmatched junction bases numbered 13, after V lost 0 bases and J lost 0 bases. CDR3 length equals 19 residues. CDR1 is LNHNV, CDR2 YYDKDF, per germline (reference sequence). Here the CDR3 reads CATSRDLSWGTAPNYGYTF. CDR3 DNA: TGTGCCACCAGCAGAGATCTAAGTTGGGGGACAGCACCTAACTATGGCTACACCTTC.

The V and J genes are TRBV7-8 and TRBJ2-5; D might be TRBD2 (6 bases). The CDR3 consists of 14 residues. CDR1 is SGHVS and CDR2 is FQNEAQ in the germline V gene. V lost 0 bases and J lost 5, with 10 bases in between. The CDR3 DNA sequence: TGTGCCAGCAGCTTAGCCGAGGGGAGGGAGACCCAGTACTTC. Amino acids: CASSLAEGRETQYF.

V is TRBV6-5 and J is TRBJ2-1, with 8 bases matching TRBD2. There are 12 residues in the CDR3. Per germline, CDR1 MNHEY and CDR2 SVGAGI. With V trimmed by 5 bases and J by 15 bases, 9 bases remained unmatched. DNA for the CDR3: TGTGCCAGCAGTCAGGCTAGCGGGCTCGTGTTCTTC. It translates to CASSQASGLVFF.

This clone has just one count. The chain couples TRBV19 to TRBJ1-5; D is unresolved. The CDR3 covers 16 residues. Trimming pared 5 bases from V and 4 bases from J, leaving 18 bases between. CDR1 is LNHDA, CDR2 SQIVND, per germline (reference sequence). CDR3 residues: CASSPHSVAGNQPQHF. The CDR3 nucleotides read TGTGCCAGTAGTCCCCACTCCGTCGCGGGGAATCAGCCCCAGCATTTT.

The chain has TRBV5-4 and TRBJ1-1, with 7 bases that match TRBD1. Looked up from germline, CDR1 is SGHNT and CDR2 is YYREEE (reference sequence). CDR3 size: 15 residues. With 5 bases clipped from V and 1 base from J, the junction kept 8 bases outside the gene matches. The CDR3, as DNA: TGTGCCAGCAGACCACCTACAGGGGCGAACACTGAAGCTTTCTTT. This sequence encodes CASRPPTGANTEAFF.

The chain uses TRBV10-2 and TRBJ2-7; the match to TRBD1 covers 8 bases. Germline V lookup: CDR1 WSHSY, CDR2 SAAADI. Unmatched junction bases numbered 15, after V lost 6 bases and J lost 5 bases. CDR3 length equals 16 residues. The CDR3 loop reads CASSQLWTGNLDEQYF. CDR3 DNA: TGCGCCAGCAGCCAATTGTGGACAGGGAATCTTGACGAGCAGTACTTC.

The table lists this clone with a few counts. The chain combines TRBV29-1 with TRBJ1-2; TRBD1 agrees at 9 bases. J gave up 8 bases and V 4 bases, and 2 bases lay outside the gene matches. The V gene's germline CDR1 is SQVTM and CDR2 ANQGSEA. There are 11 residues in the CDR3. CDR3 sequence: CSVGQGGGYTF. In nucleotides, the CDR3 is TGCAGCGTTGGACAGGGGGGAGGCTACACCTTC.